This TCR beta chain was sequenced during a study of T cells after posttransplantation cyclophosphamide. Worth noting for this clone: Its antigen remains unidentified. This same CDR3 is encoded by further DNA sequences in the sample.

Busulfan-fludarabine conditioning, marrow transplant, and cyclophosphamide on days +3 and +4 were administered. Study-level results: Recipient CMV seropositivity and CMV reactivation strongly tracked TRB clonality.

Method: immunoSEQ multiplex PCR; TCRdb's copy keeps in-frame clones and lacks some. This sample carries about 36,000 clones, over 75% of them seen once, and the ten largest clones take around 8.1%. The source is a female patient in her thirties or forties who received an allogeneic stem cell transplant from a related donor, was CMV-positive, and had no GVHD. Among the T cells, some may be from the graft donor. This specimen consisted of CD4+ T cells sorted from blood, obtained roughly 250 weeks after a stem cell transplant with posttransplant cyclophosphamide.

The CDR3 region is CASSSASGFQETQYF. CDR3 sequence (DNA): TGTGCCAGCAGTTCGGCTAGCGGGTTTCAAGAGACCCAGTACTTC. The gene calls are TRBV27 and TRBJ2-5, with 8 bases lining up with TRBD2. Germline-derived CDR1 and CDR2 are MNHEY and SMNVEV (reference sequence). V was clipped by 4 bases and J by 2 bases; unmatched bases: 6. CDR3 length: 15 amino acids.